Below are 17 T cell receptor beta chains sequenced from a single sample in a study of blood T cells in healthy people across ages. Through a sample-barcoded 5' primer and a J-beta primer mix, a second PCR was run for about 6 to 12 cycles. TCRdb reanalysed the 5' RACE reads using MiXCR and keeps one entry per CDR3 protein. The sample carries roughly 680,000 distinct CDR3 sequences, approximately 52% recorded once. Sequences were obtained from blood. All receptors derive from an elderly woman in good health.

At least ten counts were recorded for this clonotype. This sequence joins TRBV12-3 or TRBV12-4 and TRBJ1-5; D is perhaps TRBD1 (5 bases). V was clipped by 8 bases and J by 0 bases, with 11 bases between them. There are 14 residues in the CDR3. The CDR3 DNA reads as TGTGCCAGCGGTACAGGAAATAGCAATCAGCCCCAGCATTTT. This translates into CASGTGNSNQPQHF.

With regard to this clonotype: A much larger clonotype is one base distant, so this may be a read error. The chain has TRBV5-1 and TRBJ2-5; D remains unclear. This CDR3 contains 14 residues. The germline CDR1 and CDR2 sequences are SGHRS and YFSETQ. V dropped 4 bases and J dropped 1 base, with 11 bases sitting between them. The CDR3 DNA follows: TGCGCCAGCAGCGTGGGCATGTCCCAAGAGACCCAGTACTTC. Its translation: CASSVGMSQETQYF.

V usage is TRBV20-1 and J usage is TRBJ2-7, with D uncertain. The last part of the DNA fits TRBJ2-5 better; the J call may be wrong. The CDR3 is made up of 13 amino acids. CDR1 is DFQATT and CDR2 is SNEGSKA in the germline V gene (reference sequence). The DNA of the CDR3 is TGCAGTGCTAGAGGGCCGTATACGGAGACCCAGTACTTC. Its translation is CSARGPYTETQYF.

J is TRBJ2-7 and V is TRBV6-1; TRBD2 aligns across 9 bases. The CDR3 loop spans 16 amino acids. Per the germline V gene, CDR1 is MNHNS and CDR2 is SASEGT. V lost 6 bases to trimming and J lost 3 bases; unmatched junction nucleotides: 12. CDR3 sequence: CASRTYPTSGIYEQYF. In DNA, the CDR3 is TGTGCCAGCAGGACATACCCGACTAGCGGAATCTACGAGCAGTACTTC.

This rearrangement joins TRBV27 to TRBJ1-4; 9 nucleotides match TRBD1. The V gene end was trimmed by 5 bases and the J gene end by 5 bases; junction bases not matched to a gene: 3. CDR3 length: 14 amino acids. Looked up from germline, CDR1 is MNHEY and CDR2 is SMNVEV (reference sequence). The CDR3 is CASSRTGENEKLFF. Here the CDR3 DNA reads TGTGCCAGCAGTCGGACAGGGGAAAATGAAAAACTGTTTTTT.

The rearrangement joins TRBV18 to TRBJ1-1; D is perhaps TRBD1 (6 bases). The V gene's germline CDR1 is KGHSH and CDR2 LQKENI. There are 15 residues in the CDR3. V shed 1 base and J shed 5 bases, with 14 bases lying between them. The CDR3 loop is CASSPQARGRTEAFF. Here the CDR3 DNA reads TGTGCCAGCTCACCACAAGCGAGGGGGAGGACTGAAGCTTTCTTT. The complete variable domain, with remaining parts taken from reference TRBV18 and TRBJ1-1, reads NAGVMQNPRHLVRRRGQEARLRCSPMKGHSHVYWYRQLPEEGLKFMVYLQKENIIDESGMPKERFSAEFPKEGPSILRIQQVVRGDSAAYFCASSPQARGRTEAFFGQGTRLTVV.

The chain employs TRBV4-1 and TRBJ2-7; the match to TRBD2 covers 13 bases. The DNA end lines up better with TRBJ2-4; the J call may be wrong. Germline loops: CDR1 MGHRA, CDR2 YSYEKL. This CDR3 is built from 19 residues. The DNA for the CDR3 is TGCGCCAGCAGCCAAACCCCAACTGGGACTAGCGGGACCAAAAACATTCAGTACTTC. This sequence encodes CASSQTPTGTSGTKNIQYF.

Note on this clonotype: This may come from a read error, since a much larger clone is one base off. The V gene is TRBV29-1, the J gene TRBJ2-1; tentatively, D is TRBD2 (7 bases). Germline V lookup: CDR1 SQVTM, CDR2 ANQGSEA. The CDR3 runs to 13 residues. The V gene lost 7 bases and the J gene lost 10 bases, with 20 bases spanning the gap. The CDR3 DNA follows: TGCAGCGCCAGGGGACTACCCACATACGAGCAGTTCTTC. Encoded protein: CSARGLPTYEQFF.

This clonotype has a count of ten or more. The chain uses TRBV6-5 and TRBJ1-3, with a tentative D call TRBD1 (5 bases). The CDR3 consists of 15 residues. Trimming pared 0 bases from V and 5 bases from J, leaving 11 bases between. Germline V gene data show CDR1 as MNHEY and CDR2 as SVGAGI. CDR3 residues: CASSYSITDRNTIYF. The CDR3 DNA reads as TGTGCCAGCAGTTACTCGATAACGGACAGAAACACCATATATTTT.

Points on this clonotype: It may be a read error: a sequence one base away is much more abundant. Given the absence of the conserved phenylalanine or tryptophan at the CDR3 end, a read error is likely. The V call is TRBV29-1, the J call TRBJ2-3; the D is unclear. V gave up 5 bases and J gave up 6 bases, with 12 bases separating them. The CDR3 contains 12 residues. Per the germline V gene, CDR1 is SQVTM and CDR2 is ANQGSEA. In DNA, the CDR3 is TGCAGCGTTCCCGTGTCGGAGGATACGCAGTATTTG. Translation: CSVPVSEDTQYL.

This clonotype turned up a few times. The genes are TRBV5-1 and TRBJ2-3, with 9 bases aligning to TRBD2. CDR1 and CDR2 from the germline V gene are SGHRS and YFSETQ. J lost 3 bases, V lost 9 bases, and 11 bases had no gene match. The CDR3 spans 15 residues. The CDR3 reads CATSTASGATDTQYF. CDR3 sequence (DNA): TGCGCCACCTCCACGGCTAGCGGGGCTACAGATACGCAGTATTTT.

This clonotype was observed many times. This chain links TRBV29-1 with TRBJ2-3; D is undetermined. V lost 7 bases and J lost 5, with 7 bases in between. This CDR3 has 10 residues. Germline V lookup: CDR1 SQVTM, CDR2 ANQGSEA. CDR3 nucleotides: TGCAGCGCCCAAAGAGATACGCAGTATTTT. Amino acids: CSAQRDTQYF.

Regarding this clonotype: A much larger clone lies a single base off, so this may be a read error. The chain employs TRBV6-5 and TRBJ2-7, with 8 bases identical to TRBD1. This CDR3 is built from 15 residues. CDR1 and CDR2 from the germline V gene are MNHEY and SVGAGI. Trimming at V came to 4 bases and at J to 7 bases, leaving 12 bases not matched to a gene. DNA of the CDR3: TGTGCCAGCAGTTCCCAGGGGGCAGCAAACAATGAGCAGTACTTC. Amino acids: CASSSQGAANNEQYF.

V usage is TRBV2 and J usage is TRBJ2-3; D call uncertain. Germline assignment: CDR1 SNHLY and CDR2 FYNNEI. With 8 bases removed from V and 0 bases from J, the gap between germline ends came to 9 bases. This CDR3 has 13 residues. CDR3 sequence reads: CASVDGSTDTQYF. Written as DNA, the CDR3 is TGTGCCAGCGTAGACGGTAGCACAGATACGCAGTATTTT.

The chain links TRBV20-1 to TRBJ1-1; D is undetermined. The CDR3 has 13 amino acids. CDR1 and CDR2 from the germline V gene are DFQATT and SNEGSKA (reference sequence). The V end lost 1 base, the J end lost 2 bases, and 8 bases lay between the germline ends. In DNA form, the CDR3 reads TGCAGTGCTAGAGGGACGGCAAACACTGAAGCTTTCTTT. It is translated as CSARGTANTEAFF.

The table lists this clonotype with a few counts. Just one base apart from a much larger clone, this may be a read error. V is TRBV10-3 and J is TRBJ2-1, with D hard to call. Looked up from germline, CDR1 is ENHRY and CDR2 is SYGVKD. The CDR3 is made up of 11 amino acids. For the CDR3, the DNA is TGTGCCAGCAGTGAATTCAGGGAGCAGTTCTTC. It encodes CASSEFREQFF.

This clonotype was seen at least ten times. V and J are TRBV11-1 and TRBJ2-1; D is perhaps TRBD2 (6 bases). V was cut by 5 bases and J by 0 bases, with 14 bases left in between. CDR3 size: 16 residues. CDR1 is SGHAT and CDR2 is FQDESV in the germline V gene (reference sequence). CDR3 region: CASSNYGAGSYNEQFF. The DNA of the CDR3 is TGTGCCAGCAGCAACTATGGAGCGGGCTCCTACAATGAGCAGTTCTTC.